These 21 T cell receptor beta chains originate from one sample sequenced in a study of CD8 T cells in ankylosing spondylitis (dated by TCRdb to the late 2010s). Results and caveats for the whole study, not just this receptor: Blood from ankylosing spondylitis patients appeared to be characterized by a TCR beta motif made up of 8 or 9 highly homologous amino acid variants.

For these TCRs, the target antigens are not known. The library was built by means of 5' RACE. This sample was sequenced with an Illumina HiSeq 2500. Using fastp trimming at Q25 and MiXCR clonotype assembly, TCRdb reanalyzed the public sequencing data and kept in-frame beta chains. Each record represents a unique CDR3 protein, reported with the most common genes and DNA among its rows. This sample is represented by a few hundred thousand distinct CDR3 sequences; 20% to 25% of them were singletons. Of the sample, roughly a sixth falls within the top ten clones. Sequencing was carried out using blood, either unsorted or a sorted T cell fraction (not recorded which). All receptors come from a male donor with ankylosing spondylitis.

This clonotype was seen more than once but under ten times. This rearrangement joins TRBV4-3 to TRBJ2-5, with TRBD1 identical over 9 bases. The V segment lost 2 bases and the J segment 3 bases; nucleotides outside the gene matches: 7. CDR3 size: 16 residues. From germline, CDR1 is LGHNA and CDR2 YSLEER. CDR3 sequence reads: CASSQTLGQGKETQYF. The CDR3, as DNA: TGCGCCAGCAGCCAAACCCTTGGACAGGGGAAAGAGACCCAGTACTTC.

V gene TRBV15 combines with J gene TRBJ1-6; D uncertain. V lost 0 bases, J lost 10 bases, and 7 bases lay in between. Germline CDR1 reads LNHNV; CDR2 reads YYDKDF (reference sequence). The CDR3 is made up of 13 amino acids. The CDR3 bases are TGTGCCACCAGCAGAGAATTGGGATCACCCCTCCACTTT. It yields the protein CATSRELGSPLHF. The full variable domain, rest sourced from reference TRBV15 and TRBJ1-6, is DAMVIQNPRYQVTQFGKPVTLSCSQTLNHNVMYWYQQKSSQAPKLLFHYYDKDFNNEADTPDNFQSRRPNTSFCFLDIRSPGLGDTAMYLCATSRELGSPLHFGNGTRLTVT.

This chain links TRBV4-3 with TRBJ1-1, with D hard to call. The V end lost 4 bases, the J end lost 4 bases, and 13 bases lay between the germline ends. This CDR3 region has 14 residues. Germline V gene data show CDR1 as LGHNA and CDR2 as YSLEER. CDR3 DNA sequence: TGCGCCAGCAGCCTAAATTCAATCGGCACTGAAGCTTTCTTT. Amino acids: CASSLNSIGTEAFF.

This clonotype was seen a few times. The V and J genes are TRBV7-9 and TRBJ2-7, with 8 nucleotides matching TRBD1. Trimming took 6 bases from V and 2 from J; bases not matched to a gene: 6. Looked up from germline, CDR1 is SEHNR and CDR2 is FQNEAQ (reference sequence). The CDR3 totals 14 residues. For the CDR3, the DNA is TGTGCCAGCAGTAATCCAGGGGGCCCCTACGAGCAGTACTTC. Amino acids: CASSNPGGPYEQYF.

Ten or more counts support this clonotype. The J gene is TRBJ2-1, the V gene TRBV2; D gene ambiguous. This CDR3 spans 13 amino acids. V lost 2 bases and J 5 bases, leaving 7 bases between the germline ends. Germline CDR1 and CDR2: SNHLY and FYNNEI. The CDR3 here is CASSEPFNNEQFF. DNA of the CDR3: TGTGCCAGCAGTGAACCCTTCAACAATGAGCAGTTCTTC.

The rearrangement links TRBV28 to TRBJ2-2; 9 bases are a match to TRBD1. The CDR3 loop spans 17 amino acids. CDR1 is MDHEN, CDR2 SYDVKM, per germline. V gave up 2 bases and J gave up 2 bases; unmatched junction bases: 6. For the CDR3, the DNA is TGTGCCAGCAGTTTACGTCCGGGACAGGGAAACACCGGGGAGCTGTTTTTT. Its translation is CASSLRPGQGNTGELFF.

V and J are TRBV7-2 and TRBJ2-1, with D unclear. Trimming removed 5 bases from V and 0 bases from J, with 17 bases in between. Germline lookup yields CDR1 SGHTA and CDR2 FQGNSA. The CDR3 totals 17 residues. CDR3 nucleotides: TGTGCCAGCAGCCCCCGGTCCTCACCAAGCTCCTACAATGAGCAGTTCTTC. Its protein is CASSPRSSPSSYNEQFF.

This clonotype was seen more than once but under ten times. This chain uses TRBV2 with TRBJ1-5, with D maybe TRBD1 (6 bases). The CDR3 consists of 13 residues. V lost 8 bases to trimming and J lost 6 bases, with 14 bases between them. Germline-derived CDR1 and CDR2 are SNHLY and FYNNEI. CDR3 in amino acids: CASGGGQSQPQHF. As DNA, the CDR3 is TGTGCCAGCGGGGGAGGACAGTCTCAGCCCCAGCATTTT.

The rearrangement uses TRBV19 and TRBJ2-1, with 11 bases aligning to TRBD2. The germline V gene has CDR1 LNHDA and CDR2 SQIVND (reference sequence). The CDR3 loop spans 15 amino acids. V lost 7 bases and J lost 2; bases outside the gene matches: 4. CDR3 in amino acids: CASMGTSGPYNEQFF. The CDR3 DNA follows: TGTGCCAGTATGGGGACTAGCGGACCCTACAATGAGCAGTTCTTC. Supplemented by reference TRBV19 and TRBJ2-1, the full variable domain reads DGGITQSPKYLFRKEGQNVTLSCEQNLNHDAMYWYRQDPGQGLRLIYYSQIVNDFQKGDIAEGYSVSREKKESFPLTVTSAQKNPTAFYLCASMGTSGPYNEQFFGPGTRLTVL.

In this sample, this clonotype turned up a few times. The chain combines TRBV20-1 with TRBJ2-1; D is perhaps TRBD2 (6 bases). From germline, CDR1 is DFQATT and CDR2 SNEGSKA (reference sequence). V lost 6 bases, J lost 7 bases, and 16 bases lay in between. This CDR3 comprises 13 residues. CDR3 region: CSAPDYRRNEQFF. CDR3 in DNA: TGCAGTGCACCGGACTACCGCCGTAATGAGCAGTTCTTC.

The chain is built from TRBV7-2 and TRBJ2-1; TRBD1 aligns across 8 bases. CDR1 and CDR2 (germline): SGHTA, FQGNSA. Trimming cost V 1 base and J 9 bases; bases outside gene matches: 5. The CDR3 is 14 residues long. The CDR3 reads CASSLGRGRVEQFF. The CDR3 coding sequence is TGTGCCAGCAGCTTAGGCAGGGGGCGGGTTGAGCAGTTCTTC. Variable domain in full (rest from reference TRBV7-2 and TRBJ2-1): GAGVSQSPSNKVTEKGKDVELRCDPISGHTALYWYRQSLGQGLEFLIYFQGNSAPDKSGLPSDRFSAERTGGSVSTLTIQRTQQEDSAVYLCASSLGRGRVEQFFGPGTRLTVL.

The CDR3 coding sequence is TGCGCCAGCAGCCAAGATCAAGCTGCGGGAGTAGCAGAGACCCAGTACTTC. Translation: CASSQDQAAGVAETQYF. V is TRBV4-1 and J is TRBJ2-5; 7 positions agree with TRBD2. The CDR3 totals 17 residues. The V gene end was trimmed by 0 bases and the J gene end by 4 bases; junction bases not matched to a gene: 11. Germline CDR1 and CDR2: MGHRA and YSYEKL.

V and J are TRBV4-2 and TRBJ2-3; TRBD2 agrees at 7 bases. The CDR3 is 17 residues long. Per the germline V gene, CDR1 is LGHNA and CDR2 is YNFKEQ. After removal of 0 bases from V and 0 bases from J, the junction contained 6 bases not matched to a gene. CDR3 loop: CASSQEVLAASTDTQYF. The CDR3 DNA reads TGTGCCAGCAGCCAAGAAGTCCTAGCGGCTAGCACAGATACGCAGTATTTT.

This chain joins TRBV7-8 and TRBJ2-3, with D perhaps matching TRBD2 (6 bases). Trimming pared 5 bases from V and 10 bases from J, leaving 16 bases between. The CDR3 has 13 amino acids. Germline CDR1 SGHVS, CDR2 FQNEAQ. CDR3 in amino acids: CASSVASGTPQYF. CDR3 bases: TGTGCCAGCAGCGTCGCCTCCGGGACTCCGCAGTATTTT.

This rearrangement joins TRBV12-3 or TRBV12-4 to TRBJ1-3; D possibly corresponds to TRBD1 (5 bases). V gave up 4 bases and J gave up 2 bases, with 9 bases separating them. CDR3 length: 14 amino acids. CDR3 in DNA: TGTGCCAGCAGTTACGCCAGGGCTGGAAACACCATATATTTT. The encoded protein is CASSYARAGNTIYF.

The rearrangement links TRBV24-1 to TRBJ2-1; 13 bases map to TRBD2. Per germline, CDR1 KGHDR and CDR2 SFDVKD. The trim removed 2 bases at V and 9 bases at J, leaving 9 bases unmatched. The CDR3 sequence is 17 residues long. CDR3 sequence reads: CATSDSRTSGRGGEQFF. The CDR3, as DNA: TGTGCCACCAGTGATTCAAGGACTAGCGGGAGAGGGGGTGAGCAGTTCTTC.

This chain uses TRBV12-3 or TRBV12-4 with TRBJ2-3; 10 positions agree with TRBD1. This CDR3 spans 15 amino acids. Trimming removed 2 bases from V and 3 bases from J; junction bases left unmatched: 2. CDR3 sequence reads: CASSLRTGGTDTQYF. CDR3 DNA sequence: TGTGCCAGCAGTTTAAGGACAGGGGGAACAGATACGCAGTATTTT.

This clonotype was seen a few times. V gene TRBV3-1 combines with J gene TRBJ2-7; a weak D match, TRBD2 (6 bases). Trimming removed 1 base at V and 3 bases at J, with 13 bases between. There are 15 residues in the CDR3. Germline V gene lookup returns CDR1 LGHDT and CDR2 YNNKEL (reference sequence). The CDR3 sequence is CASSQGAVAVYEQYF. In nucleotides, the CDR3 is TGTGCCAGCAGCCAAGGGGCCGTAGCGGTCTACGAGCAGTACTTC.

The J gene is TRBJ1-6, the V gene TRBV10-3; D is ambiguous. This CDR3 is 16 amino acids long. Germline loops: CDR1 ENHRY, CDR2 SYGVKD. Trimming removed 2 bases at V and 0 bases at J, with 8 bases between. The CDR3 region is CAISERDSSYNSPLHF. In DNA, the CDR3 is TGTGCCATCAGTGAGAGGGATAGCTCCTATAATTCACCCCTCCACTTT.

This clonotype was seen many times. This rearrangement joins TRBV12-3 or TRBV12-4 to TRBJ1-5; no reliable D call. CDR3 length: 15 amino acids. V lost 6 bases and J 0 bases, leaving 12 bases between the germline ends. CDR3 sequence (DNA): TGTGCCAGCAGAAAGAATAGGGATAGCAATCAGCCCCAGCATTTT. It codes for CASRKNRDSNQPQHF.

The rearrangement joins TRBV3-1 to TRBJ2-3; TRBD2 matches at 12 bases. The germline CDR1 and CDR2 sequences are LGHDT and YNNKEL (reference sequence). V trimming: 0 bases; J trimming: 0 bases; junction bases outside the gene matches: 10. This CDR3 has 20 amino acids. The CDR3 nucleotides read TGTGCCAGCAGCCAAGAAGGAACTAGCGGGAGGTATGAGAGCACAGATACGCAGTATTTT. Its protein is CASSQEGTSGRYESTDTQYF.